Sequencing of this TCR beta chain was carried out in a study of beta chain features in type 1 diabetes. Looking at the study overall: There were 107,917,701 sorted cells examined across all samples.

Blood was drawn once from each donor into heparinised tubes. The draws averaged about 0.12 L. Every isolated RNA sample was fully reverse transcribed, so sequencing captured expressed TCRB transcripts. Assay used: immunoSEQ multiplex PCR; TCRdb lists only in-frame clones, some missing. The sample has around 350,000 clones; around 12% are singletons. This CDR3 is 16 amino acids long. This clone was seen a handful of times. V usage is TRBV21-1 and J usage is TRBJ1-1. TRBV21-1 is classified as a pseudogene. The receptor's source is a man aged 18 to 30 in good health. The sample comprised naive CD4+ T cells from blood. The CDR3 reads CASSQGSGGENTEAFF. In nucleotides, the CDR3 is TGTGCCAGCAGCCAGGGGAGTGGGGGGGAGAACACTGAAGCTTTCTTT.